This T cell receptor (beta chain) was captured by sequencing in a study of blood T cell repertoires in COVID-19. Looking at the study overall: T cells, B-cell-depleted T cells, or PBMCs provided the cDNA or gDNA that served as material.

The germline gives CDR1 SGHRS, CDR2 YFSETQ. The CDR3 is made up of 15 amino acids. Trimming took 3 bases from V and 5 from J; bases not matched to a gene: 7. Sequenced by immunoSEQ multiplex PCR; TCRdb stores in-frame clones only, minus some. The table includes 130,000 or so clones, over 80% detected once. Material for sequencing was peripheral blood. The sequence came from a human donor in a cohort sampled during active COVID-19. The chain carries TRBV5-1 and TRBJ1-4; TRBD1 agrees at 7 bases. The CDR3: CASSSSRDRNEKLFF. In DNA, the CDR3 is TGCGCCAGCAGCTCGTCCCGGGACAGAAATGAAAAACTGTTTTTT.